This T cell receptor beta chain was captured by sequencing in a study of stem cell transplantation in POMP-related autoinflammatory disease. Study as a whole: Defective thymoproteasomes were hypothesized to impair CD8+ T-cell positive selection.

Study results and limitations: Unique TRB V-J gene pairings were limited in number in patients with PRAID.

Repertoires were generated with immunoSEQ multiplex PCR, while TCRdb's copy carries only in-frame clones and drops some. The sample yields 1,200 or so clones, over 65% seen once. Trimming removed 7 bases at V and 0 bases at J, with 13 bases between. The CDR3 has 15 residues. Germline V lookup: CDR1 MNHEY, CDR2 SMNVEV (reference sequence). The table lists this clone with a count of one. Antigen unknown. The chain carries TRBV27 and TRBJ1-5; D may be TRBD1 (6 bases). The receptor was isolated from a human donor in good health. Sequencing input: CD8+ T cells from PBMCs. CDR3 protein: CASIDRTDSNQPQHF. The CDR3 nucleotides read TGTGCCAGCATTGACAGGACCGATAGCAATCAGCCCCAGCATTTT.